This TCR beta chain emerged from a study of CD8 T cells in Susac syndrome. About the research overall: At blood draw, Susac syndrome patients were therapy-naive, on corticosteroids, or on intravenous immunoglobulin alone.

Fulfillment of recently defined diagnostic criteria for definite or probable disease was shown by the patients with Susac syndrome. TEMRA cells were FACS-enriched, while CD8+ and CD4+ T cells were negatively isolated. Germline V gives CDR1 MGHRA, CDR2 YSYEKL. The CDR3 covers 12 residues. The V and J ends lost 4 bases and 7 bases respectively, with 10 bases between them. RNA was extracted with the RNeasy kit, and a quantity of roughly 0.5 to 1 ug was reverse transcribed using random hexamers. The authors amplified TCR beta CDR3 across 54 Vbeta and 13 Jbeta using immunoSEQ multiplex PCR. TCRdb ran MiXCR on the immunoSEQ multiplex PCR reads and lists one entry per CDR3 protein. This table has about 150,000 distinct CDR3 sequences, more than 85% appearing once.

The chain joins TRBV4-1 to TRBJ1-2; D ambiguous. This clonotype was sampled from a human donor with Susac syndrome. The sample was CD8+ T cells from PBMCs. The CDR3 DNA sequence: TGCGCCAGCAGCCTAGGTACGGGTGGCTACACCTTC. It specifies CASSLGTGGYTF.